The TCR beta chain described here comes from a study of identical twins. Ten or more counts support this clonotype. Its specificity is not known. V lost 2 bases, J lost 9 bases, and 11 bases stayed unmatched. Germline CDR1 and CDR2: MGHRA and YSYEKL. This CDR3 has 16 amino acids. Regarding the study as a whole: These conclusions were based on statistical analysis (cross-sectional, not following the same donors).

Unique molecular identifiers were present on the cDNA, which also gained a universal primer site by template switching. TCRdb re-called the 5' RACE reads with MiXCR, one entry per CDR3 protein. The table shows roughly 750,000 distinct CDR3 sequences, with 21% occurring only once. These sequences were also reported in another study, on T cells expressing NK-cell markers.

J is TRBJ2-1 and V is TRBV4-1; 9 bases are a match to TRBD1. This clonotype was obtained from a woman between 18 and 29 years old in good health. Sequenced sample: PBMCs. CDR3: CASSQTGTGSPGEQFF. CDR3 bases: TGCGCCAGCAGCCAAACCGGGACAGGGTCCCCAGGTGAGCAGTTCTTC.